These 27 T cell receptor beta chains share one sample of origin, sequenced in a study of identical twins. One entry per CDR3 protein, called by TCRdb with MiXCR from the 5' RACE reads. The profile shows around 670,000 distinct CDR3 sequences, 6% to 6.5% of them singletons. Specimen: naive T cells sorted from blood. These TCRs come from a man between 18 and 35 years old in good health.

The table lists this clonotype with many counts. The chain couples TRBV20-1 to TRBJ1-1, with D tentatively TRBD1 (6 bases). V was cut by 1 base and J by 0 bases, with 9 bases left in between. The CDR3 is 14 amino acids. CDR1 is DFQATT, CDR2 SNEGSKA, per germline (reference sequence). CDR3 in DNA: TGCAGTGCTAGAGGGGGACACCTGAACACTGAAGCTTTCTTT. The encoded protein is CSARGGHLNTEAFF.

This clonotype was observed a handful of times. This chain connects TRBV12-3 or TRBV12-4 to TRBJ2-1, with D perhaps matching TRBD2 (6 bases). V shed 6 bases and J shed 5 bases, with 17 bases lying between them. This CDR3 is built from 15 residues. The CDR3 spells CASRGTGRPNNEQFF. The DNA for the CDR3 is TGTGCCAGCAGGGGGACCGGGAGACCGAACAATGAGCAGTTCTTC.

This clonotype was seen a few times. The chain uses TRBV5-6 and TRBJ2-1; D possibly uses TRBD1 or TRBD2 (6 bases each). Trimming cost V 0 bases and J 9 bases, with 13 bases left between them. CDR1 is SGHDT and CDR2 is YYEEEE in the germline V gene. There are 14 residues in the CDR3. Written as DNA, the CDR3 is TGTGCCAGCAGCTTGGGATGGGGGGCGAGTGAGCAGTTCTTC. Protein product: CASSLGWGASEQFF.

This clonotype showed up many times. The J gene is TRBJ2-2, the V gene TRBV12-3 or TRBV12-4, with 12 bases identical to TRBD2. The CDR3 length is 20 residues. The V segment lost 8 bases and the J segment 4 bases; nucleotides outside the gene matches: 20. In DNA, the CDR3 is TGTGCCAGCTGGGCGTGGGGATCTTCTAGCGGGAGGGCCGGCACCGGGGAGCTGTTTTTT. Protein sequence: CASWAWGSSSGRAGTGELFF.

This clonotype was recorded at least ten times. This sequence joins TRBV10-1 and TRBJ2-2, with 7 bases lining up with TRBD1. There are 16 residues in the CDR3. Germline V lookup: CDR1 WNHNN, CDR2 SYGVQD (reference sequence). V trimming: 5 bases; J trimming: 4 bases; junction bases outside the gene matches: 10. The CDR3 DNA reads TGCGCCAGCAGTAAATTGCAGGGGGTTATCACCGGGGAGCTGTTTTTT. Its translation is CASSKLQGVITGELFF.

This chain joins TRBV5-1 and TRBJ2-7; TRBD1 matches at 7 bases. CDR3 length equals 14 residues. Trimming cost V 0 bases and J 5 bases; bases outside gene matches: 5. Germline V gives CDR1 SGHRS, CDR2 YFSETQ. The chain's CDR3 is CASSLAGTDDEQYF. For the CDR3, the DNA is TGCGCCAGCAGCTTGGCCGGGACAGACGACGAGCAGTACTTC.

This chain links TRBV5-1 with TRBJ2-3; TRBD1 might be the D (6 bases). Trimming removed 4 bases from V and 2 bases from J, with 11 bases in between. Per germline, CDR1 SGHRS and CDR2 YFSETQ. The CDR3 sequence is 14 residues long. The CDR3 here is CASSAGVHTDTQYF. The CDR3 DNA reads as TGCGCCAGCAGCGCAGGGGTCCACACAGATACGCAGTATTTT.

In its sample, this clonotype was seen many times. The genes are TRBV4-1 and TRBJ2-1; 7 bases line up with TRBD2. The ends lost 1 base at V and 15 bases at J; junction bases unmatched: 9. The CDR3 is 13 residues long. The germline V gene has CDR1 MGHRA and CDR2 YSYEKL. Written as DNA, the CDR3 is TGCGCCAGCAGCCAAGGCGGGGGTCCGAGACTGTTCTTC. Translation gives CASSQGGGPRLFF.

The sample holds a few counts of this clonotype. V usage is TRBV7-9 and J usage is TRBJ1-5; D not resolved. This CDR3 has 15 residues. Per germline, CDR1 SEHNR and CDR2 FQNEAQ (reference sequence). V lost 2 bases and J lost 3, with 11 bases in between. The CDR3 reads CASSLIGDNNQPQHF. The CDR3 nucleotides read TGTGCCAGCAGCTTAATTGGTGACAACAATCAGCCCCAGCATTTT.

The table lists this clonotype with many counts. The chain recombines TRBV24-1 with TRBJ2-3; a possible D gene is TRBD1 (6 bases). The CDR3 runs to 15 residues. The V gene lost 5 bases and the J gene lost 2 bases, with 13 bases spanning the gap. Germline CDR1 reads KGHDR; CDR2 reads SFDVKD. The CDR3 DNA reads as TGTGCCACCAGTGGGGTCCGGGACACCACAGATACGCAGTATTTT. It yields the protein CATSGVRDTTDTQYF.

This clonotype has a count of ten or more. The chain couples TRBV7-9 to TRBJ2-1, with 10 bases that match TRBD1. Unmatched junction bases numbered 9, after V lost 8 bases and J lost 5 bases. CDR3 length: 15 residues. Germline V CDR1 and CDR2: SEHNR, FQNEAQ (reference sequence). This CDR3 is CASSQEGTGDNEQFF. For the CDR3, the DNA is TGTGCCAGCTCACAAGAGGGGACAGGGGACAATGAGCAGTTCTTC.

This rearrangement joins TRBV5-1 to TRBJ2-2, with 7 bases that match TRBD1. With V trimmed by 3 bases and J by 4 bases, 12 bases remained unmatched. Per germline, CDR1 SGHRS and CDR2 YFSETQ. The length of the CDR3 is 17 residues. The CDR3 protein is CASSSNTGVFGTGELFF. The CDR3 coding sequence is TGCGCCAGCAGCTCTAATACAGGGGTTTTTGGCACCGGGGAGCTGTTTTTT. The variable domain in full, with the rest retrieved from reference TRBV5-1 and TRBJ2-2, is KAGVTQTPRYLIKTRGQQVTLSCSPISGHRSVSWYQQTPGQGLQFLFEYFSETQRNKGNFPGRFSGRQFSNSRSEMNVSTLELGDSALYLCASSSNTGVFGTGELFFGEGSRLTVL.

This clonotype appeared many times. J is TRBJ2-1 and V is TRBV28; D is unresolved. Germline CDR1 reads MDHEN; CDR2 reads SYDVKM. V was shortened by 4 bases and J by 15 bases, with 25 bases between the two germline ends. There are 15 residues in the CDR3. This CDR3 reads CASSYRQVPLKSGFF. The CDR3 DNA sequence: TGTGCCAGCAGTTACCGGCAGGTCCCCTTAAAGAGTGGGTTCTTC.

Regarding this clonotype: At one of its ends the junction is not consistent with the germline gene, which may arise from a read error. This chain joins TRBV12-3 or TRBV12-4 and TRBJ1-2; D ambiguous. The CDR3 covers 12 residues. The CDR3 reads CATSFGLPGYTF. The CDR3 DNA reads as TGTGCCACCAGTTTCGGTTTACCTGGCTACACCTTC.

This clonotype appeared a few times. CDR3 loop: CSVRSADLNEQFF. The CDR3 DNA follows: TGCAGCGTTCGCTCCGCCGACCTGAATGAGCAGTTCTTC. The chain carries TRBV29-1 and TRBJ2-1; D gene unclear. V lost 5 bases and J lost 7, with 15 bases in between. CDR3 length equals 13 residues. Germline values: CDR1 SQVTM, CDR2 ANQGSEA.

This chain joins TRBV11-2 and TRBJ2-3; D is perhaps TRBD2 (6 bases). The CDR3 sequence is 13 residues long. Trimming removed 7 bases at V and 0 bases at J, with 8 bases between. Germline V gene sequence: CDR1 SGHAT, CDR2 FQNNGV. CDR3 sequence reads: CASNAGSTDTQYF. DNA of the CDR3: TGTGCCAGCAATGCGGGAAGCACAGATACGCAGTATTTT.

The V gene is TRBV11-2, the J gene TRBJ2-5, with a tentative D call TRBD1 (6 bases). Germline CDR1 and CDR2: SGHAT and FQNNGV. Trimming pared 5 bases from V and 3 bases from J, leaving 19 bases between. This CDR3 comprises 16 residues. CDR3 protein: CASSEVLDRGKETQYF. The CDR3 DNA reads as TGTGCCAGCAGCGAAGTTTTAGATAGGGGGAAAGAGACCCAGTACTTC.

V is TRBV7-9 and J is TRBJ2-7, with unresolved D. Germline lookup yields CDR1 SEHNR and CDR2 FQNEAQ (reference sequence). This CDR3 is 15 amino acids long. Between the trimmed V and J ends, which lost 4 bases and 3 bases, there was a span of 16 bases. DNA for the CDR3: TGTGCCAGCAGCTCCCAAGGTGGGCCCCTCTACGAGCAGTACTTC. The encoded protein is CASSSQGGPLYEQYF. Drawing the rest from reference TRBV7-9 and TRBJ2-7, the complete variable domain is DTGVSQNPRHKITKRGQNVTFRCDPISEHNRLYWYRQTLGQGPEFLTYFQNEAQLEKSRLLSDRFSAERPKGSFSTLEIQRTEQGDSAMYLCASSSQGGPLYEQYFGPGTRLTVT.

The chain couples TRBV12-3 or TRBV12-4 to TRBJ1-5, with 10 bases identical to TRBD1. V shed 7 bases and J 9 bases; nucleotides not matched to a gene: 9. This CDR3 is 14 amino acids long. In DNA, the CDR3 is TGTGCCAGCACCACAGGGACAGGGGCGAGGCCCCAGCATTTT. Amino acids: CASTTGTGARPQHF.

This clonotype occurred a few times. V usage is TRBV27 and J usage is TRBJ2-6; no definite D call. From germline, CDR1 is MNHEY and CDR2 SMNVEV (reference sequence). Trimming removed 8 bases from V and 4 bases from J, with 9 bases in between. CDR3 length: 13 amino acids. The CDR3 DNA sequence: TGTGCCAGCGGGGATGTAGGGGCCAACGTCCTGACTTTC. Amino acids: CASGDVGANVLTF.

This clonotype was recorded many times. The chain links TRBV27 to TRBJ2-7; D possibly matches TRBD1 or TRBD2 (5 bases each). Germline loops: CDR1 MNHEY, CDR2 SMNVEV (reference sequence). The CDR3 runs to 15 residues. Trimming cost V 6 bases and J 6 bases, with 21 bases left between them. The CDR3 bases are TGTGCCAGCAGACCTTTCCAACGGGACCCGGGCGAGCAGTACTTC. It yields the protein CASRPFQRDPGEQYF.

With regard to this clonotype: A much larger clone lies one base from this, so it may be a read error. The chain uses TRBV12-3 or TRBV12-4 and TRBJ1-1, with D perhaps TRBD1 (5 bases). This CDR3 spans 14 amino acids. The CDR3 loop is CATKGPQSKTEAYF. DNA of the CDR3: TGTGCCACTAAGGGGCCTCAATCGAAGACTGAAGCTTACTTT.

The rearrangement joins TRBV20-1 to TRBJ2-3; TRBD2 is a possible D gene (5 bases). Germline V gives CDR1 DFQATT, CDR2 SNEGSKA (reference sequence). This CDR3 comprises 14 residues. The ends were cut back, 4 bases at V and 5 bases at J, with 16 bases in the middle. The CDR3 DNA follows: TGCAGTGCTAAGAAGGGAGTTTCAGGAGATACGCAGTATTTT. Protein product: CSAKKGVSGDTQYF.

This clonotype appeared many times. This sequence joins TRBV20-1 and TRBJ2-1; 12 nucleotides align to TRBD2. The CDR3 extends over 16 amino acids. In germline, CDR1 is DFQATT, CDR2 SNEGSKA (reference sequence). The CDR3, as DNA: TGCAGCGCGTATGGGGCTAGCGGGAGGGAATACAATGAGCAGTTCTTC. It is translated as CSAYGASGREYNEQFF.

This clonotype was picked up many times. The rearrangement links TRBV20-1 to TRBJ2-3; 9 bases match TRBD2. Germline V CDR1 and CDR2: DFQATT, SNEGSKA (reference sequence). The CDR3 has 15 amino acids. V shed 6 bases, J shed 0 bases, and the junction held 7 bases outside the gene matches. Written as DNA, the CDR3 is TGCAGTGCGAGAATTAGCGGGAGTAGCACAGATACGCAGTATTTT. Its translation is CSARISGSSTDTQYF.

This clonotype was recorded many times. Here the CDR3 DNA reads TGTGCCATTCGACTAGGGACCGGGGAGCTGTTTTTT. Translated, it gives CAIRLGTGELFF. The chain combines TRBV10-3 with TRBJ2-2, with a tentative D call TRBD2 (6 bases). This CDR3 is 12 amino acids long. Trimming pared 9 bases from V and 5 bases from J, leaving 10 bases between. CDR1 ENHRY and CDR2 SYGVKD come from the germline V gene.

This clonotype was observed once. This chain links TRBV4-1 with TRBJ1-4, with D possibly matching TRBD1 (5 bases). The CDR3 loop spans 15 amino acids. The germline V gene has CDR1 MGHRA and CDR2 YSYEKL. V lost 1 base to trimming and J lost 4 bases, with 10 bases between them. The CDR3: CASSQVDSLNEKLFF. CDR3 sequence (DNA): TGCGCCAGCAGCCAAGTCGACAGCCTTAATGAAAAACTGTTTTTT.